These 28 T cell receptor beta chains were sequenced from one sample in a study of CD8 T cells in Susac syndrome. Reverse transcription of about 0.45 to 1 ug RNA was performed with random hexamers. Each CDR3 protein gets one entry after TCRdb re-called the immunoSEQ multiplex PCR reads with MiXCR. The data show fewer than 200,000 distinct CDR3 sequences, about 94% seen once. Sequencing was carried out using CD4+ T cells from PBMCs. The receptor source for this set is a human donor in good health.

The genes are TRBV19 and TRBJ1-1, with 8 positions matching TRBD1. After removal of 9 bases from V and 5 bases from J, the junction contained 8 bases not matched to a gene. Germline values: CDR1 LNHDA, CDR2 SQIVND (reference sequence). This CDR3 contains 13 residues. In nucleotides, the CDR3 is TGTGCCAGCACAGACAGGGGAGCGACTGAAGCTTTCTTT. Its translation is CASTDRGATEAFF.

This rearrangement joins TRBV25-1 to TRBJ2-2; the match to TRBD2 covers 7 bases. Germline V CDR1 and CDR2: MGHDK, SYGVNS. Losses at the gene ends were 3 bases for V and 6 bases for J; bases not matched to a gene: 4. This CDR3 contains 14 residues. The CDR3 sequence is CASSEGGSPGELFF. CDR3 bases: TGTGCCAGCAGTGAGGGGGGGAGCCCCGGGGAGCTGTTTTTT.

The V call is TRBV9, the J call TRBJ2-3, with TRBD1 as a possible D gene (5 bases). CDR1 SGDLS and CDR2 YYNGEE come from the germline V gene. Trimming took 4 bases from V and 6 from J, leaving 15 bases between them. This CDR3 is 14 amino acids long. The CDR3 sequence: CASSLSGILDTQYF. In DNA, the CDR3 is TGTGCCAGCAGCTTGTCAGGGATTTTGGATACGCAGTATTTT.

This sequence joins TRBV6-6 and TRBJ1-1; D call uncertain. V was cut by 10 bases and J by 4 bases, with 13 bases left in between. The CDR3 has 12 residues. The V gene's germline CDR1 is MNHNY and CDR2 SVGAGI (reference sequence). In DNA, the CDR3 is TGTGCCACTCTAGTGGGGTCCACTGAAGCTTTCTTT. This codes for CATLVGSTEAFF.

The chain has TRBV4-2 and TRBJ2-5, with D unresolved. Trimming pared 1 base from V and 0 bases from J, leaving 12 bases between. Germline CDR1 reads LGHNA; CDR2 reads YNFKEQ. This CDR3 region has 16 residues. In DNA, the CDR3 is TGTGCCAGCAGCCAAGGGCAGCGAGGAGACCAAGAGACCCAGTACTTC. It encodes CASSQGQRGDQETQYF.

This chain connects TRBV6-5 to TRBJ1-5; D unclear. The CDR3 sequence is 14 residues long. Trimming cost V 4 bases and J 7 bases, with 14 bases left between them. CDR1 is MNHEY and CDR2 is SVGAGI in the germline V gene. The CDR3 DNA follows: TGTGCCAGCAGTTCCACGGGGTGGGTGCAGCCCCAGCATTTT. It codes for CASSSTGWVQPQHF.

This clonotype has only one observation. This chain joins TRBV12-3 or TRBV12-4 and TRBJ2-5, with D perhaps matching TRBD1 or TRBD2 (6 bases each). The CDR3 runs to 13 residues. V shed 7 bases and J shed 4 bases, with 13 bases lying between them. The CDR3 nucleotides read TGTGCCAGCACCCTCCGGGGGCGAGAGACCCAGTACTTC. It is translated as CASTLRGRETQYF.

In nucleotides, the CDR3 is TGTGCCAGCCGGGACTTCTTCTACAATGAGCAGTTCTTC. It yields the protein CASRDFFYNEQFF. The genes are TRBV28 and TRBJ2-1; TRBD2 is a possible D gene (6 bases). The CDR3 has 13 residues. The V and J ends lost 8 bases and 3 bases respectively, with 11 bases between them. CDR1 and CDR2 (germline): MDHEN, SYDVKM.

This sequence joins TRBV9 and TRBJ2-1, with D perhaps matching TRBD1 or TRBD2 (5 bases each). The germline V gene has CDR1 SGDLS and CDR2 YYNGEE. The CDR3 totals 15 residues. V gave up 3 bases and J gave up 7 bases, with 17 bases separating them. CDR3 residues: CASSALGRTLNEQFF. In nucleotides, the CDR3 is TGTGCCAGCAGCGCCTTGGGACGGACGCTAAATGAGCAGTTCTTC.

Written as DNA, the CDR3 is TGTGCCAGCAGTTCGTGGGACTATGGCTACACCTTC. Protein: CASSSWDYGYTF. This sequence joins TRBV6-2 or TRBV6-3 and TRBJ1-2; no firm D call. The V and J ends lost 4 bases and 3 bases respectively, with 6 bases between them. CDR1 and CDR2 from the germline V gene are MNHEY and SVGEGT. The CDR3 is made up of 12 amino acids.

This chain links TRBV20-1 with TRBJ2-1; 14 bases line up with TRBD2. J gave up 3 bases and V 7 bases, and 2 bases lay outside the gene matches. In germline, CDR1 is DFQATT, CDR2 SNEGSKA (reference sequence). This CDR3 is built from 14 residues. The CDR3: CSGTSGGFYNEQFF. Written as DNA, the CDR3 is TGCAGTGGGACTAGCGGGGGGTTCTACAATGAGCAGTTCTTC.

J is TRBJ1-4 and V is TRBV30, with D possibly TRBD1 on 6 matching bases. Germline V CDR1 and CDR2: GTSNPN, SVGIG (reference sequence). Trimming removed 5 bases from V and 8 bases from J, with 15 bases in between. The CDR3 length is 13 residues. CDR3 DNA sequence: TGTGCCTGGGAGGACAGCCTGGGAGAAAAACTGTTTTTT. Translating it yields CAWEDSLGEKLFF.

The genes are TRBV29-1 and TRBJ2-3, with D possibly TRBD1 on 6 matching bases. Germline V lookup: CDR1 SQVTM, CDR2 ANQGSEA. Trimming pared 7 bases from V and 2 bases from J, leaving 13 bases between. CDR3 size: 13 residues. This chain's CDR3 is CSGRQVLTDTQYF. The CDR3 DNA reads as TGCAGCGGCCGACAGGTTCTCACAGATACGCAGTATTTT.

The chain employs TRBV4-3 and TRBJ1-2, with no clear D. The CDR3 covers 16 residues. V dropped 0 bases and J dropped 4 bases, with 15 bases sitting between them. The germline V gene encodes CDR1 LGHNA and CDR2 YSLEER. CDR3 sequence: CASSQDNSPSPYGYTF. CDR3 nucleotide sequence: TGCGCCAGCAGCCAAGATAACAGTCCGTCTCCCTATGGCTACACCTTC.

The chain uses TRBV19 and TRBJ1-2; D may be TRBD1 (5 bases). Between the trimmed V and J ends, which lost 9 bases and 2 bases, there was a span of 13 bases. This CDR3 has 13 residues. Germline CDR1 and CDR2: LNHDA and SQIVND (reference sequence). The CDR3 nucleotides read TGTGCCAGCCAATTAGGGGAGAACTATGGCTACACCTTC. This gives the protein CASQLGENYGYTF.

The V gene is TRBV12-3 or TRBV12-4, the J gene TRBJ2-7, with unresolved D. The germline V and J ends were trimmed by 3 bases and 3 bases, with 6 bases remaining between them. The CDR3 runs to 12 residues. This chain's CDR3 is CASSLKGYEQYF. CDR3 sequence (DNA): TGTGCCAGCAGTTTGAAGGGCTACGAGCAGTACTTC.

This chain links TRBV5-1 with TRBJ1-1; TRBD1 might be the D (6 bases). The CDR3 is 16 residues long. The V gene lost 4 bases and the J gene lost 1 base, with 17 bases spanning the gap. Germline assignment: CDR1 SGHRS and CDR2 YFSETQ. Here the CDR3 DNA reads TGCGCCAGCAGCCCAAACCCGGGACATTGGAACACTGAAGCTTTCTTT. Protein product: CASSPNPGHWNTEAFF.

V usage is TRBV5-6 and J usage is TRBJ1-3, with D uncertain. The CDR3 is 15 residues long. Trimming removed 4 bases from V and 3 bases from J, with 14 bases in between. The germline CDR1 and CDR2 sequences are SGHDT and YYEEEE. The CDR3 DNA follows: TGTGCCAGCAGCCTGACCTCGGGGATTGGAAACACCATATATTTT. It translates to CASSLTSGIGNTIYF. Looking up the rest from reference TRBV5-6 and TRBJ1-3 gives the full variable domain: DAGVTQSPTHLIKTRGQQVTLRCSPKSGHDTVSWYQQALGQGPQFIFQYYEEEERQRGNFPDRFSGHQFPNYSSELNVNALLLGDSALYLCASSLTSGIGNTIYFGEGSWLTVV.

The chain links TRBV20-1 to TRBJ1-2, with D possibly matching TRBD1 (5 bases). V was clipped by 1 base and J by 0 bases, with 6 bases between them. This CDR3 is built from 13 residues. The germline gives CDR1 DFQATT, CDR2 SNEGSKA (reference sequence). The CDR3 here is CSARGTTNYGYTF. The CDR3 nucleotides read TGCAGTGCTAGAGGGACAACTAACTATGGCTACACCTTC.

The chain links TRBV5-1 to TRBJ1-1; tentative D call: TRBD1 (5 bases). V was pared by 4 bases and J by 1 base, with 17 bases between. Germline loops: CDR1 SGHRS, CDR2 YFSETQ. CDR3 length: 16 amino acids. This CDR3 reads CASSPGTGPWNTEAFF. CDR3 DNA sequence: TGCGCCAGCAGCCCTGGGACGGGACCCTGGAACACTGAAGCTTTCTTT.

The chain links TRBV6-2 or TRBV6-3 to TRBJ2-2, with 7 nucleotides matching TRBD1. Germline-derived CDR1 and CDR2 are MNHEY and SVGEGT. This CDR3 is 17 amino acids long. The V segment lost 4 bases and the J segment 6 bases; nucleotides outside the gene matches: 14. Here the CDR3 reads CASSSNLGTVIAGELFF. Here the CDR3 DNA reads TGTGCCAGCAGTTCTAACCTCGGGACAGTTATCGCCGGGGAGCTGTTTTTT.

The chain combines TRBV5-6 with TRBJ2-3; D remains unclear. CDR3 length equals 14 residues. Germline CDR1 SGHDT, CDR2 YYEEEE. Trimming stripped 4 bases from V and 1 base from J, with 10 bases between. The chain's CDR3 is CASSLGARTDTQYF. CDR3 sequence (DNA): TGTGCCAGCAGCCTCGGCGCGCGCACAGATACGCAGTATTTT.

The chain is built from TRBV6-1 and TRBJ1-5; 8 nucleotides line up with TRBD1. The length of the CDR3 is 16 residues. Germline-derived CDR1 and CDR2 are MNHNS and SASEGT. The trim removed 6 bases at V and 1 base at J, leaving 8 bases unmatched. The DNA of the CDR3 is TGTGCCAGCAGACGAGCAGGGGGCGGAAGCAATCAGCCCCAGCATTTT. This translates into CASRRAGGGSNQPQHF.

CDR3 region: CASSLDAHSYEQYF. The CDR3 DNA follows: TGCGCCAGCAGCTTGGACGCCCACTCCTACGAGCAGTACTTC. This chain uses TRBV5-1 with TRBJ2-7; D unresolved. Germline-derived CDR1 and CDR2 are SGHRS and YFSETQ. V lost 0 bases and J lost 0, with 7 bases in between. There are 14 residues in the CDR3. Full variable domain (rest looked up from reference TRBV5-1 and TRBJ2-7): KAGVTQTPRYLIKTRGQQVTLSCSPISGHRSVSWYQQTPGQGLQFLFEYFSETQRNKGNFPGRFSGRQFSNSRSEMNVSTLELGDSALYLCASSLDAHSYEQYFGPGTRLTVT.

This chain uses TRBV20-1 with TRBJ2-5; the match to TRBD1 covers 7 bases. The V gene end was trimmed by 5 bases and the J gene end by 5 bases; junction bases not matched to a gene: 8. The CDR3 runs to 13 residues. Germline CDR1 is DFQATT and CDR2 is SNEGSKA (reference sequence). Here the CDR3 reads CSAPRTGEETQYF. CDR3 sequence (DNA): TGCAGTGCTCCCCGGACAGGAGAGGAGACCCAGTACTTC.

This rearrangement joins TRBV12-3 or TRBV12-4 to TRBJ2-5, with D possibly matching TRBD2 (6 bases). The CDR3 sequence is 14 residues long. Trimming left V 6 bases short and J 5 bases short, with 16 bases between. The DNA of the CDR3 is TGTGCCAGCAGCCCCAGTGGGGGGATGGAGACCCAGTACTTC. Translated, it gives CASSPSGGMETQYF.

J is TRBJ1-5 and V is TRBV28; tentative D call: TRBD1 (6 bases). Deletions cut 5 bases from V and 3 bases from J, with 14 bases between. CDR3 length equals 15 residues. Germline CDR1 is MDHEN and CDR2 is SYDVKM. CDR3: CASSGGGGLNQPQHF. DNA of the CDR3: TGTGCCAGCAGTGGAGGGGGGGGACTCAATCAGCCCCAGCATTTT.

The chain links TRBV5-1 to TRBJ1-6, with a weak D call TRBD1 (5 bases). The V end lost 6 bases, the J end lost 5 bases, and 15 bases lay between the germline ends. Germline CDR1 is SGHRS and CDR2 is YFSETQ. The CDR3 is made up of 15 amino acids. The CDR3 region is CASTLRPGNNSPLHF. CDR3 nucleotides: TGCGCCAGCACCCTCAGGCCAGGGAATAATTCACCCCTCCACTTT.